This TCR beta chain was found in a study of blood T cell repertoires in COVID-19 (dated by TCRdb to the early 2020s). At the level of the whole study: Samples from collaborators originated in the United States, Italy and Spain and spanned both the acute and convalescent phases of COVID-19. The dataset comprised deeply sampled blood TCRbeta repertoires from subjects exposed to, actively infected with, or recovered from COVID-19. A freely available public database, intended as a resource for researchers studying the immune response to SARS-CoV-2, is where the repertoires were released. Samples came from the ongoing ImmuneRACE study (first 160 participants) plus 1,254 subjects from 6 global collaborators. The prospective study material was composed of cDNA or gDNA derived from T cells, B-cell-depleted T cells, or PBMCs. The sample metadata nearly always contained a de-identified subject ID, COVID-19 status, age in years and sex. HLA class I and class II types, where available, came from metadata supplied by the sample provider rather than from assay-based typing.

With regard to this clone: Its recognized antigen is unknown. Base-call qualities are not available, and no considerably larger clone is one nucleotide away.

Trimming removed 3 bases from V and 5 bases from J, leaving 7 bases between the germline ends. The CDR3 goes from the cysteine to the phenylalanine over 12 residues. Solely the CDR3 DNA is kept, with 36 bases framed from the first base. Sequences KGHSH (CDR1) and LQKENI (CDR2) are obtained from the germline V gene. Another Seattle source contributed samples from volunteer blood donors who had recovered from COVID-19. Each collaborating institution followed its own protocols to collect whole blood in K2EDTA tubes. For TCRbeta analysis, collaborators shipped samples as frozen whole blood, isolated PBMCs, or DNA extracted from either of those sample types. Study-wide conclusions, independent of this receptor: How much clinical and demographic metadata was included differed by source and by participant, and the metadata was provided uncurated.

TCRbeta CDR3 regions were amplified from genomic DNA using the immunoSEQ Assay, a bias-controlled multiplex PCR. In the original analysis: Nucleated cell counts per sample were estimated from amplification of reference gene primers within the assay. To quantify the absolute abundance of each unique TCRbeta CDR3 rearrangement, sequence reads were collapsed and filtered. For each sample, productive Simpson clonality was calculated as the square root of Simpson's diversity index over productive rearrangements. The source is immuneACCESS, and TCRdb retained only in-frame sequences with V and J called. Part of the clones is not carried over; for the studies checked, unresolved V genes explain less than half of this, and the remainder is unexplained. Clone size and the V and J calls come from that table; the DNA yielded D and trimming. The sample profile shows about 250,000 clones; roughly nine tenths of them were found once. The ten largest clones represent about 1.7% of the sample.

The source of this sequence is an older woman who had recovered from COVID-19. This chain joins TRBV18 to TRBJ2-5; a tentative D match to TRBD2 spans 5 bases. Sequences were obtained from peripheral blood. The CDR3 protein is CASSPTGETQYF. At the DNA level, the sequence is TGTGCCAGCTCACCCACGGGGGAGACCCAGTACTTC.